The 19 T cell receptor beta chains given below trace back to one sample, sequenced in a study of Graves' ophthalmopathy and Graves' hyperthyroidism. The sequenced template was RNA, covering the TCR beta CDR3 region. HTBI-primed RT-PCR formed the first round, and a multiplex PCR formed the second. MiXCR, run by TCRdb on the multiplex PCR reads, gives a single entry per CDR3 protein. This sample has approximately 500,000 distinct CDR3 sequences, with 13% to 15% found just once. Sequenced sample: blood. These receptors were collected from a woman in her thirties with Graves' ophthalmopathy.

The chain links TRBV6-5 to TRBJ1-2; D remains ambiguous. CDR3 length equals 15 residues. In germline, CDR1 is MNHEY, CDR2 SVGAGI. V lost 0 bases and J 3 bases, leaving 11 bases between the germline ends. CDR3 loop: CASSYSSGDYYGYTF. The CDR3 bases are TGTGCCAGCAGTTACTCGAGTGGGGATTACTATGGCTACACCTTC.

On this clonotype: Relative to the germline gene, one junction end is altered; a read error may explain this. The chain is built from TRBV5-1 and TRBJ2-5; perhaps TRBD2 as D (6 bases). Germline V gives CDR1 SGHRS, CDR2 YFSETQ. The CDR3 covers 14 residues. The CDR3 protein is CASSLSGRRETKYF. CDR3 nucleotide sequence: TGCGCCAGCAGCTTGTCGGGGCGCCGGGAGACCAAGTACTTC.

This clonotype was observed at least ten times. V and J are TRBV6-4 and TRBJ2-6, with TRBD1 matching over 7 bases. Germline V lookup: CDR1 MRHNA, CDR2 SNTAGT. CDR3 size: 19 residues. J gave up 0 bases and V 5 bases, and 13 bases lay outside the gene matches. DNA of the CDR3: TGTGCCAGCAGTCCCCCCTCGACAGGGCTCGTCTCTGGGGCCAACGTCCTGACTTTC. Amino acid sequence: CASSPPSTGLVSGANVLTF.

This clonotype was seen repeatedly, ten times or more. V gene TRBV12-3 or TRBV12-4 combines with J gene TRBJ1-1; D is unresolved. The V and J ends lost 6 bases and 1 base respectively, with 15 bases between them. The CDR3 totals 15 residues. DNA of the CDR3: TGTGCCAGCAGCAATCGCCGACCGGGGAACACTGAAGCTTTCTTT. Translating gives CASSNRRPGNTEAFF.

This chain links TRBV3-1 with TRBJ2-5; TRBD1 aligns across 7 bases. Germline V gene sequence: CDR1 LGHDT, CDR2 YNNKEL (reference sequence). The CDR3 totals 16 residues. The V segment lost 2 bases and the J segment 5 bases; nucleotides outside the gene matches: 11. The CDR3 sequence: CASSQKGVLRGETQYF. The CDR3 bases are TGTGCCAGCAGCCAAAAGGGAGTACTCAGGGGGGAGACCCAGTACTTC.

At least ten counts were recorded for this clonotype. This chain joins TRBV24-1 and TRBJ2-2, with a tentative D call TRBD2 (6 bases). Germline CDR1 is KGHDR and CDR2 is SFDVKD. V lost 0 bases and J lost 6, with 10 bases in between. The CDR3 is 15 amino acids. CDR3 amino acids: CATSDLLGEAGELFF. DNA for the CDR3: TGTGCCACCAGTGATTTGCTCGGGGAGGCCGGGGAGCTGTTTTTT.

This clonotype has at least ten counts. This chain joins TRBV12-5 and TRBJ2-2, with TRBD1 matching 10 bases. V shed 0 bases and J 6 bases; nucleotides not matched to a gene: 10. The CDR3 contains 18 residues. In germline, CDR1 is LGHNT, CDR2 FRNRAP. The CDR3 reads CASGLVLGTGVDPGELFF. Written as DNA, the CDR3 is TGTGCTAGTGGTTTGGTATTGGGGACAGGGGTGGATCCCGGGGAGCTGTTTTTT.

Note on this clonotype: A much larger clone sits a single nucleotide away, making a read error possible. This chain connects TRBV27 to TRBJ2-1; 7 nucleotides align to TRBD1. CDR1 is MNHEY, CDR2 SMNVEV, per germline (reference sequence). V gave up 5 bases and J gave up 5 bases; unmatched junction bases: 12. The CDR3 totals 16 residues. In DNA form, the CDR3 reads TGTGCCAGCAGTACGGGACAGATCTCATCCCACAATGAGCAGTTCTTC. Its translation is CASSTGQISSHNEQFF.

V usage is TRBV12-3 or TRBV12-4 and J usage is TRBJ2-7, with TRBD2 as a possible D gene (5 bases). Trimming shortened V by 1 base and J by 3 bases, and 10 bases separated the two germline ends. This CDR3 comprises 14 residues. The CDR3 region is CASSLEYRDYEQYF. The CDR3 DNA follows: TGTGCCAGCAGTTTAGAGTATCGGGACTACGAGCAGTACTTC.

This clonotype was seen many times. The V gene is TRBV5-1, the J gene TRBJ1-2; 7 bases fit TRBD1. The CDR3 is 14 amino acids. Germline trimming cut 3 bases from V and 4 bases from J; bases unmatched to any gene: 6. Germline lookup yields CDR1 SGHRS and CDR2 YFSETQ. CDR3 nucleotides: TGCGCCAGCAGCTCGCTCCGGGACAGCTATGGCTACACCTTC. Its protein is CASSSLRDSYGYTF.

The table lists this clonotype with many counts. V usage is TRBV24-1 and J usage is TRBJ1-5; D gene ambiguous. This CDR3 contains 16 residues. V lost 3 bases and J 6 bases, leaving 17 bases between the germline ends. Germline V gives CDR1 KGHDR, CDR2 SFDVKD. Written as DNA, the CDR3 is TGTGCCACCAGTGATCCCCGGACCGGTGGGTTTCAGCCCCAGCATTTT. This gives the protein CATSDPRTGGFQPQHF.

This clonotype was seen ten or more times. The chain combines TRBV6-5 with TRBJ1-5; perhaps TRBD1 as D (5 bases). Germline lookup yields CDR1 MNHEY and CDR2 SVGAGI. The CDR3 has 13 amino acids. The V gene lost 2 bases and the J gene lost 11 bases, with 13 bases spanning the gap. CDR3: CASSYREEGAQHF. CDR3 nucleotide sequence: TGTGCCAGCAGTTACAGGGAGGAAGGGGCCCAGCATTTT.

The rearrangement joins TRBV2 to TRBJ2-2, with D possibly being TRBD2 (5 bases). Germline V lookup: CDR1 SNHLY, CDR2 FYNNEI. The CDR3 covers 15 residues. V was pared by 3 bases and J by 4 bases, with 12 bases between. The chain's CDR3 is CASSEGRTSTGELFF. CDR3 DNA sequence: TGTGCCAGCAGTGAGGGGAGAACCAGCACCGGGGAGCTGTTTTTT.

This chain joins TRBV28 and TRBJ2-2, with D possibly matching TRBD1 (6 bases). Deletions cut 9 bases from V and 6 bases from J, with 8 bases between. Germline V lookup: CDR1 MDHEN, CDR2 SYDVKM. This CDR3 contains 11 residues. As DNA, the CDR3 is TGTGCCAGTCACAGGGCCGGGGAGCTGTTTTTT. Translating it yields CASHRAGELFF.

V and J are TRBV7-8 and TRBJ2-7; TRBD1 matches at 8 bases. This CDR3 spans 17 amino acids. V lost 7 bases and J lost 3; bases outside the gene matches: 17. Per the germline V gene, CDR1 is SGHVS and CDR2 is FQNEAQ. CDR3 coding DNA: TGTGCCAGCATCTCTCAATCCCGGGACAGGTTTTTCTACGAGCAGTACTTC. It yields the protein CASISQSRDRFFYEQYF.

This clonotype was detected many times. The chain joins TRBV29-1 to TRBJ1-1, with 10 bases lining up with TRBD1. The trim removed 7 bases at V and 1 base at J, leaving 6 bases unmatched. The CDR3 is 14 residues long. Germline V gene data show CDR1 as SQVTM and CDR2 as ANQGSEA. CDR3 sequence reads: CSAMTGGANTEAFF. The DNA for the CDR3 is TGCAGCGCCATGACAGGGGGCGCGAACACTGAAGCTTTCTTT.

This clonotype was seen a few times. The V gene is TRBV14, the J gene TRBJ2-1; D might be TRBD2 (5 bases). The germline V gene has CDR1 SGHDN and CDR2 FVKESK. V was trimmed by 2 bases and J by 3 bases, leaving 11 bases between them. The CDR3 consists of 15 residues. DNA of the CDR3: TGTGCCAGCAGCCAACTAACTGGACTCTACAATGAGCAGTTCTTC. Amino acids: CASSQLTGLYNEQFF.

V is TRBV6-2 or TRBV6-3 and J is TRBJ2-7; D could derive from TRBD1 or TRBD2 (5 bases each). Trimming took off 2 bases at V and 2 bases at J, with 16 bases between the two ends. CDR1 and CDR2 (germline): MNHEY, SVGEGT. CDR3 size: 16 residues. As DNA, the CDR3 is TGTGCCAGCAGTTACGGGACGGGCGGCTCTACCTACGAGCAGTACTTC. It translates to CASSYGTGGSTYEQYF.

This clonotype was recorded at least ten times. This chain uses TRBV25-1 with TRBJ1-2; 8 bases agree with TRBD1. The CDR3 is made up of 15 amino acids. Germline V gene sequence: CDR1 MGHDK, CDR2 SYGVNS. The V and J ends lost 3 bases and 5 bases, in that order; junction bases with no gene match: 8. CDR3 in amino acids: CASSDGQGSRYGYTF. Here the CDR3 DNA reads TGTGCCAGCAGTGACGGACAGGGTTCTCGGTATGGCTACACCTTC.